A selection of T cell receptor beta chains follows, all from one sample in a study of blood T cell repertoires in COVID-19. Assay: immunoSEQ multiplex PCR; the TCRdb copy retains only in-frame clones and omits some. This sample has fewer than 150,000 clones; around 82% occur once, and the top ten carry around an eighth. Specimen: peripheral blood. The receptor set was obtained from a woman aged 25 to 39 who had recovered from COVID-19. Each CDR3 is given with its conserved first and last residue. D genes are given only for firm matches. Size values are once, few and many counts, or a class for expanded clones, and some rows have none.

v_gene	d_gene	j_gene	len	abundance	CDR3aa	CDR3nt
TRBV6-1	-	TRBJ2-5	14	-	CASSHGGSSETQYF	TGTGCCAGCAGTCACGGTGGTAGCTCAGAGACCCAGTACTTC
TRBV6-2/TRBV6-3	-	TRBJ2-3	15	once	CASSSGWREEDTQYF	TGTGCCAGCAGCTCCGGCTGGAGGGAAGAAGATACGCAGTATTTT
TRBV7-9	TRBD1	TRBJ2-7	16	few	CASSSTTGTGAYEQYF	TGTGCCAGCAGCTCTACGACCGGGACAGGAGCGTACGAGCAGTACTTC
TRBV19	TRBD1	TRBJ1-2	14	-	CASSQTTGKYGYTF	TGTGCCAGTAGTCAAACGACAGGGAAATATGGCTACACCTTC
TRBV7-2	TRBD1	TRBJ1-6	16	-	CASSFATGSLNSPLHF	TGTGCCAGCAGCTTCGCGACAGGGTCCCTGAATTCACCCCTCCACTTT
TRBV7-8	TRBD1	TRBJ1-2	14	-	CASSLATGGPGYTF	TGTGCCAGCAGCTTAGCGACAGGGGGGCCTGGCTACACCTTC
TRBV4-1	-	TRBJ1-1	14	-	CASRAGAQNTEAFF	TGCGCCAGCCGGGCAGGGGCCCAGAACACTGAAGCTTTCTTT
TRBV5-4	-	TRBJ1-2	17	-	CASSLYMTAQGREGYTF	TGTGCCAGCAGCTTGTACATGACAGCACAAGGCCGGGAGGGCTACACCTTC
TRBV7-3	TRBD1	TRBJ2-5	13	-	CASSRDRQETQYF	TGTGCCAGCAGTCGGGACAGACAAGAGACCCAGTACTTC
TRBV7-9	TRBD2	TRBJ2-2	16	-	CASSFIAGSNTGELFF	TGTGCCAGCAGCTTTATAGCGGGATCGAACACCGGGGAGCTGTTTTTT
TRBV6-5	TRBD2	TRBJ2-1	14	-	CASSWTSGNNEQFF	TGTGCCAGCAGTTGGACTAGCGGAAACAATGAGCAGTTCTTC
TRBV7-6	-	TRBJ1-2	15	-	CASSPLGGTNYGYTF	TGTGCCAGCAGCCCTTTGGGGGGAACCAACTATGGCTACACCTTC
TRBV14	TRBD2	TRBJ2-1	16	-	CASSLRTSGSRNEQFF	TGTGCCAGCAGCCTTAGAACTAGCGGGAGTAGGAATGAGCAGTTCTTC
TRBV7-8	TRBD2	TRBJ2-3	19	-	CASSLVGLAGEEGTDTQYF	TGTGCCAGCAGCTTAGTAGGGCTAGCGGGAGAGGAGGGCACAGATACGCAGTATTTT
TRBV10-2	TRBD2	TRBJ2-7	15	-	CASSLLGGESYEQYF	TGCGCCAGCAGTCTCCTGGGGGGGGAATCCTACGAGCAGTACTTC
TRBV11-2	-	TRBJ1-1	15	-	CASSLRERASTEAFF	TGTGCCAGCAGCTTAAGGGAGAGGGCCAGCACTGAAGCTTTCTTT
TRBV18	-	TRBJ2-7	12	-	CASTRSPLEQYF	TGTGCCAGTACCCGGTCCCCGCTCGAGCAGTACTTC
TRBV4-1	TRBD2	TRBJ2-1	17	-	CASSRTSGVFFNNEQFF	TGCGCCAGCAGCCGAACTAGCGGGGTCTTCTTTAACAATGAGCAGTTCTTC
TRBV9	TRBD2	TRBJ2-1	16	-	CASSASTSGAYNEQFF	TGTGCCAGCAGCGCGTCGACTAGCGGGGCCTACAATGAGCAGTTCTTC
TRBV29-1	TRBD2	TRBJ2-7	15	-	CSVEDGTSGSYEQYF	TGCAGCGTTGAAGACGGGACTAGCGGGAGTTACGAGCAGTACTTC
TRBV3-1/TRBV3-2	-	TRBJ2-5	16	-	CASSQGSTARGGTQYF	TGTGCCAGCAGCCAAGGATCTACAGCCCGGGGTGGGACCCAGTACTTC
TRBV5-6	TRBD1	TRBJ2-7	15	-	CASSLSDRGTYEQYF	TGTGCCAGCAGCTTGTCAGACAGGGGGACCTACGAGCAGTACTTC
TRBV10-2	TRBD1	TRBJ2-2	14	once	CASRWTGNTGELFF	TGCGCCAGCAGATGGACAGGGAACACCGGGGAGCTGTTTTTT
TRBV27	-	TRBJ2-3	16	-	CASSLDLGLGTDTQYF	TGTGCCAGCAGTTTAGACCTCGGACTGGGCACAGATACGCAGTATTTT
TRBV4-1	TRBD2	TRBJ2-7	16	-	CASSQGVAGSSYEQYF	TGCGCCAGCAGCCAAGGCGTAGCGGGTTCCTCCTACGAGCAGTACTTC
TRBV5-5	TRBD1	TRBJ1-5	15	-	CASSSGGQLNQPQHF	TGTGCCAGCAGCTCAGGGGGACAACTCAATCAGCCCCAGCATTTT
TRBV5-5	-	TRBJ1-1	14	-	CASSQVPWDSEAFF	TGTGCCAGCAGCCAAGTCCCCTGGGACTCTGAAGCTTTCTTT